Given below is one T cell receptor (beta chain) in context. Some clones are missing from TCRdb's copy, which holds only in-frame ones; the method was immunoSEQ multiplex PCR. The sample gives just over 80,000 clones, 96% of which show up once; around 0.31% is in the top ten. This sample is drawn from a study of technical replicates of blood from a handful of donors. CDR3 length: 15 amino acids. With 4 bases clipped from V and 0 bases from J, the junction kept 3 bases outside the gene matches. CDR1 MNHNS and CDR2 SASEGT come from the germline V gene. The rearrangement joins TRBV6-1 to TRBJ1-2; 9 bases match TRBD1. This TCR was sampled from a human donor in good health. Sequenced material: T cells isolated from PBMCs. CDR3 protein: CASSGQGGSNYGYTF. Here the CDR3 DNA reads TGTGCCAGCAGTGGACAGGGGGGATCTAACTATGGCTACACCTTC.